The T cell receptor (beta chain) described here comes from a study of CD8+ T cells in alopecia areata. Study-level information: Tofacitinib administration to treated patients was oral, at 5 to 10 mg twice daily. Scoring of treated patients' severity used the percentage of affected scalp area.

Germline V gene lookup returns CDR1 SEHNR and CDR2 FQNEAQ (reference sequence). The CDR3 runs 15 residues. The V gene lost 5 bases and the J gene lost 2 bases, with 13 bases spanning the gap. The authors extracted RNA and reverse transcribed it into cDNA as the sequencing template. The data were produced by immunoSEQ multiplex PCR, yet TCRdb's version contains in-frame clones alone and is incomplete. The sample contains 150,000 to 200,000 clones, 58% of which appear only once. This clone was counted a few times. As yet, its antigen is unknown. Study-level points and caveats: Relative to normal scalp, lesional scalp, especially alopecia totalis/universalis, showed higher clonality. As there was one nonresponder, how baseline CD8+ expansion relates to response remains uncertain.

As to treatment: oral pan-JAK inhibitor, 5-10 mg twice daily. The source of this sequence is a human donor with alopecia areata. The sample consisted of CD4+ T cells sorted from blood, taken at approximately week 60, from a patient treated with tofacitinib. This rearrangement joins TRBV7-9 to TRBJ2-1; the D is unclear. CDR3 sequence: CASSRDGRAYNEQFF. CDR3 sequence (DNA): TGTGCCAGCAGCCGCGATGGCAGAGCCTACAATGAGCAGTTCTTC.